Below are 20 T cell receptor beta chains sequenced from a single sample in a study of response to subunit inactivated influenza vaccine. TCRdb processed the RT-PCR reads anew with MiXCR; each CDR3 protein has one entry. The table shows fewer than 750,000 distinct CDR3 sequences, with 14% occurring only once. The specimen comprised PBMCs from blood, sampled approximately 13 days after vaccination. The receptors were gathered from a man aged 45-65 years who received an inactivated influenza vaccine.

This clonotype was observed at least ten times. The V gene is TRBV7-2, the J gene TRBJ1-1, with TRBD1 matching over 7 bases. The germline V gene encodes CDR1 SGHTA and CDR2 FQGNSA. The CDR3 has 21 amino acids. The V and J ends lost 5 bases and 5 bases, in that order; junction bases with no gene match: 29. The DNA of the CDR3 is TGTGCCAGCAGCCCAAAACCCTCCGCGGGACAGCTCATTTTCGGAGGGACTGAAGCTTTCTTT. Its translation: CASSPKPSAGQLIFGGTEAFF.

This chain uses TRBV12-3 or TRBV12-4 with TRBJ2-7, with 7 bases aligning to TRBD1. V was clipped by 5 bases and J by 3 bases; unmatched bases: 4. The CDR3 totals 13 residues. This CDR3 is CASSVYRGYEQYF. The CDR3 coding sequence is TGTGCCAGCAGTGTCTACAGGGGCTACGAGCAGTACTTC.

Note on this clonotype: Mismatch with germline at one junction end may stem from a read error. The chain has TRBV4-3 and TRBJ2-1; a weak D match, TRBD2 (5 bases). The CDR3 is made up of 13 amino acids. Looked up from germline, CDR1 is LGHNA and CDR2 is YSLEER. The CDR3 DNA reads TGCGCCAGCAGACAAGAGGCGGGCAATGAGCAGTTCTTC. This encodes CASRQEAGNEQFF.

The rearrangement links TRBV7-6 to TRBJ1-5; a possible D gene is TRBD1 (6 bases). V gave up 6 bases and J gave up 6 bases, with 18 bases separating them. This CDR3 has 15 amino acids. CDR1 is SGHVS, CDR2 FNYEAQ, per germline. CDR3 nucleotides: TGTGCCAGCAGAATGGGCTACAGGGAAGGTCAGCCCCAGCATTTT. It encodes CASRMGYREGQPQHF.

The chain is built from TRBV15 and TRBJ1-5, with no clear D. The CDR3 runs to 12 residues. Trimming took off 4 bases at V and 9 bases at J, with 10 bases between the two ends. Germline V gene sequence: CDR1 LNHNV, CDR2 YYDKDF (reference sequence). The DNA of the CDR3 is TGTGCCACCAGCAACCAAGAAGGGCCCCAGCATTTT. Translation: CATSNQEGPQHF.

This clonotype was seen once. CDR3 bases: TGCAGCGTTGAAGATCTGGGACCGAGCGATGAGCAGTTCTTC. Translated: CSVEDLGPSDEQFF. The chain employs TRBV29-1 and TRBJ2-1, with D perhaps given as TRBD1 or TRBD2 (5 bases each). CDR3 length: 14 residues. The ends were cut back, 0 bases at V and 8 bases at J, with 14 bases in the middle. The germline V gene has CDR1 SQVTM and CDR2 ANQGSEA.

The V gene is TRBV15, the J gene TRBJ1-4, with a possible D match to TRBD1 (6 bases). V shed 2 bases and J shed 8 bases, with 15 bases lying between them. The CDR3 contains 15 residues. Germline CDR1 reads LNHNV; CDR2 reads YYDKDF (reference sequence). For the CDR3, the DNA is TGTGCCACCAGCAGAAACTTGCAGGGGCGAGAAAAACTGTTTTTT. This translates into CATSRNLQGREKLFF. The whole variable domain, filled in from reference TRBV15 and TRBJ1-4, reads DAMVIQNPRYQVTQFGKPVTLSCSQTLNHNVMYWYQQKSSQAPKLLFHYYDKDFNNEADTPDNFQSRRPNTSFCFLDIRSPGLGDTAMYLCATSRNLQGREKLFFGSGTQLSVL.

This CDR3 reads CASSSRLPGLAASNSYNEQFF. In DNA, the CDR3 is TGTGCCAGCAGTTCCCGATTACCGGGACTAGCGGCCTCAAACTCCTACAATGAGCAGTTCTTC. The chain is built from TRBV12-3 or TRBV12-4 and TRBJ2-1; the match to TRBD2 covers 11 bases. V was pared by 4 bases and J by 0 bases, with 17 bases of the junction left unmatched. CDR3 length equals 21 residues.

This chain joins TRBV6-2 or TRBV6-3 and TRBJ1-5; 7 bases match TRBD1. V dropped 10 bases and J dropped 2; count of bases not matched to a gene: 14. CDR1 and CDR2 from the germline V gene are MNHEY and SVGEGT. The CDR3 loop spans 16 amino acids. The CDR3, as DNA: TGTGCCACCCCCCGGGACAGACTTATCGGCAATCAGCCCCAGCATTTT. Residues: CATPRDRLIGNQPQHF.

There are a few counts of this clonotype. This sequence joins TRBV12-3 or TRBV12-4 and TRBJ2-5; a weak D match, TRBD2 (7 bases). V gave up 5 bases and J gave up 5 bases, with 15 bases separating them. The CDR3 covers 14 residues. The CDR3 region has the DNA TGTGCCAGCAGTAGGGCGGGGGCTATGGAGACCCAGTACTTC. Protein: CASSRAGAMETQYF.

J is TRBJ2-7 and V is TRBV12-3 or TRBV12-4; the match to TRBD2 covers 11 bases. The CDR3 contains 15 residues. The V segment lost 6 bases and the J segment 2 bases; nucleotides outside the gene matches: 6. The DNA for the CDR3 is TGTGCCAGCAGGGTGACTAGCGGGGCGACCTACGAGCAGTACTTC. It translates to CASRVTSGATYEQYF.

A few counts support this clonotype. This chain uses TRBV7-8 with TRBJ1-1; 7 bases line up with TRBD1. Germline trimming cut 1 base from V and 0 bases from J; bases unmatched to any gene: 8. The germline gives CDR1 SGHVS, CDR2 FQNEAQ. This CDR3 is built from 17 residues. CDR3 loop: CASSLDVEGAVNTEAFF. The DNA for the CDR3 is TGTGCCAGCAGCTTAGATGTCGAGGGGGCGGTGAACACTGAAGCTTTCTTT.

Many counts were recorded for this clonotype. The genes are TRBV29-1 and TRBJ1-1; D gene ambiguous. This CDR3 has 13 residues. V lost 5 bases and J 0 bases, leaving 10 bases between the germline ends. Looked up from germline, CDR1 is SQVTM and CDR2 is ANQGSEA. The CDR3 protein is CSVTRAMNTEAFF. In DNA, the CDR3 is TGCAGCGTTACCCGGGCTATGAACACTGAAGCTTTCTTT. The whole variable domain, remainder taken from reference TRBV29-1 and TRBJ1-1, is SAVISQKPSRDICQRGTSLTIQCQVDSQVTMMFWYRQQPGQSLTLIATANQGSEATYESGFVIDKFPISRPNLTFSTLTVSNMSPEDSSIYLCSVTRAMNTEAFFGQGTRLTVV.

This clonotype came up a few times. V is TRBV28 and J is TRBJ2-7; a weak D match, TRBD1 (5 bases). Trimming stripped 5 bases from V and 0 bases from J, with 14 bases between. Per germline, CDR1 MDHEN and CDR2 SYDVKM. This CDR3 contains 15 residues. The CDR3: CASSPGKGLSYEQYF. The CDR3 DNA sequence: TGTGCCAGCAGTCCAGGGAAGGGCCTCTCCTACGAGCAGTACTTC.

This sequence joins TRBV5-1 and TRBJ2-2; D gene unclear. Trimming shortened V by 0 bases and J by 4 bases, and 13 bases separated the two germline ends. There are 16 residues in the CDR3. Germline CDR1 is SGHRS and CDR2 is YFSETQ. The CDR3 loop is CASSLAGSGSTGELFF. The CDR3 DNA reads TGCGCCAGCAGCTTGGCAGGATCTGGTAGCACCGGGGAGCTGTTTTTT.

In this sample, this clonotype turned up a few times. The V gene is TRBV6-2 or TRBV6-3, the J gene TRBJ1-1, with 7 bases fitting TRBD1. The CDR3 is made up of 15 amino acids. Germline trimming cut 0 bases from V and 5 bases from J; bases unmatched to any gene: 6. CDR1 is MNHEY, CDR2 SVGEGT, per germline. The CDR3 here is CASSYSPAGGTEAFF. The DNA of the CDR3 is TGTGCCAGCAGTTACTCTCCCGCAGGGGGAACTGAAGCTTTCTTT.

The sample holds many counts of this clonotype. The chain is built from TRBV6-2 or TRBV6-3 and TRBJ2-7, with D perhaps TRBD1 (6 bases). The germline V and J ends were trimmed by 2 bases and 3 bases, with 8 bases remaining between them. The CDR3 covers 13 residues. Germline lookup yields CDR1 MNHEY and CDR2 SVGEGT. The CDR3 loop reads CASSYRDNYEQYF. The CDR3 DNA follows: TGTGCCAGCAGTTACCGGGACAACTACGAGCAGTACTTC.

The chain uses TRBV4-1 and TRBJ2-5; 9 nucleotides match TRBD1. The CDR3 runs 15 residues. Trimming cost V 1 base and J 5 bases; bases outside gene matches: 5. CDR1 is MGHRA, CDR2 YSYEKL, per germline. The CDR3 sequence: CASSQGGTGLETQYF. For the CDR3, the DNA is TGCGCCAGCAGCCAAGGGGGGACAGGGCTTGAGACCCAGTACTTC.

The chain links TRBV19 to TRBJ1-1, with a tentative D call TRBD1 (5 bases). Germline V gene sequence: CDR1 LNHDA, CDR2 SQIVND (reference sequence). The CDR3 has 15 amino acids. Trimming left V 2 bases short and J 4 bases short, with 14 bases between. This CDR3 is CASSILRARGTEAFF. In DNA, the CDR3 is TGTGCCAGTAGTATACTCAGGGCTCGGGGCACTGAAGCTTTCTTT.

The chain uses TRBV28 and TRBJ2-3, with 10 bases matching TRBD2. The V segment lost 4 bases and the J segment 0 bases; nucleotides outside the gene matches: 4. CDR1 is MDHEN and CDR2 is SYDVKM in the germline V gene. CDR3 size: 16 residues. CDR3 DNA: TGTGCCAGCAGTTCCTCAGCGGGAGGGAGCACAGATACGCAGTATTTT. Its protein is CASSSSAGGSTDTQYF.